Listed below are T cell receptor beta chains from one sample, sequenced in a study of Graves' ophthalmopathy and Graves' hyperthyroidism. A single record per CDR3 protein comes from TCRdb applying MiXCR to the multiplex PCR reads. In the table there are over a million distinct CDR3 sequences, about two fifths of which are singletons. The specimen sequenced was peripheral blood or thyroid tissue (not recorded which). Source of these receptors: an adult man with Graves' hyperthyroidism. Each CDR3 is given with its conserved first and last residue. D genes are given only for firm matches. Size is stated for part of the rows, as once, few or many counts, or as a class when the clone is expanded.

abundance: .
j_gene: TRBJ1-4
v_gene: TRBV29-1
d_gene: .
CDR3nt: TGCAGCGTTGCTGAGACAGGCGATAATGAAAAACTGTTTTTT
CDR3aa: CSVAETGDNEKLFF

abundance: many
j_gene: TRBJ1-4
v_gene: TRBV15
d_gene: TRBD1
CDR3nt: TGTGCCACCAGCAGAGATCAATTAAGGGACAGGGGAGGTGAAAAACTGTTTTTT
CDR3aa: CATSRDQLRDRGGEKLFF

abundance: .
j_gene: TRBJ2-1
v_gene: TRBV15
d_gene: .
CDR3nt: TGTGCCACCAGCAGAGGGGAGACAGGAAACCTTTACAATGAGCAGTTCTTC
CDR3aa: CATSRGETGNLYNEQFF

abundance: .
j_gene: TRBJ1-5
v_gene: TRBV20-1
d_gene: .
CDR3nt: TGCAGTGCTAGCTTCACCGGCAATCAGCCCCAGCATTTT
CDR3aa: CSASFTGNQPQHF

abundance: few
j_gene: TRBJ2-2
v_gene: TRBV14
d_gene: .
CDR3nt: TGTGCCAGCAGCCAAGCGGGTTTTGCGGGGAGTGTGACCGGGGAGCTGTTTTTT
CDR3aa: CASSQAGFAGSVTGELFF

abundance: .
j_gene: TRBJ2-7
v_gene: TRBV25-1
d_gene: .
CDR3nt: TGTGCCAGCGTTGAGGGGGTTGCGGGGAGCTACGAGCAGTACTTC
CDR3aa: CASVEGVAGSYEQYF

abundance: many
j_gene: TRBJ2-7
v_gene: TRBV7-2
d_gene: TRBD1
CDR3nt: TGTGCCAGCAGCCCTCTCTGGGACAGGGGCGAGCAGTACTTC
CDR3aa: CASSPLWDRGEQYF

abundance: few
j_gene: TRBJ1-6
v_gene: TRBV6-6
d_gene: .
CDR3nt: TGTGCCAGCAGTAGTCAGGGGACCGATTCACCCCTCCACTTT
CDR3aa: CASSSQGTDSPLHF

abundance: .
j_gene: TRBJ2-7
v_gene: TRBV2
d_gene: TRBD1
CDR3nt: TGTGCCAGCAGAGGGACAGGGGGCCACTCCTACGAGCAGTACTTC
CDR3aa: CASRGTGGHSYEQYF

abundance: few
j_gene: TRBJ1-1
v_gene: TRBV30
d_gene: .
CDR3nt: TGTGCCTGGAGTGCGATGAACACTGAAGCTTTCTTT
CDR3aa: CAWSAMNTEAFF

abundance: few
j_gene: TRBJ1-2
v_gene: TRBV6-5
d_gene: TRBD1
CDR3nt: TGTGCCAGCAAACCGGGACAGGGGTCATTTGGCTACACCTTC
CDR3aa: CASKPGQGSFGYTF

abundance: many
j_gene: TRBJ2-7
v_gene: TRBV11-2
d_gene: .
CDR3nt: TGTGCCAGCAGCGTAGGTCGACGGGAAAACTACGAGCAGTACTTC
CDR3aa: CASSVGRRENYEQYF

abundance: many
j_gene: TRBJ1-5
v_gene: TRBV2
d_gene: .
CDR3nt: TGTGCCAGCAGTGAAGACCACAGGGCACTAAGGCAGCCCCAGCATTTT
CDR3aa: CASSEDHRALRQPQHF

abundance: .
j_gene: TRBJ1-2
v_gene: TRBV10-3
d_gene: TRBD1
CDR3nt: TGTGCCATCAGTGATTCCCGGGACAGTCTTTTAAACTATGGCTACACCTTC
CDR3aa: CAISDSRDSLLNYGYTF

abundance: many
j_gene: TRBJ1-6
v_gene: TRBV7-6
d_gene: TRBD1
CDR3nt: TGTGCCAGCAGCTTAGGAGGGACAGGGGGTCGTTCACCCCTCCACTTT
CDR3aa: CASSLGGTGGRSPLHF

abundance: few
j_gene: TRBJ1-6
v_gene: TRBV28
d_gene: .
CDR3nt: TGTGCCAGCGCCGAGAGTAGGGAGAATTCACCCCTCCACTTT
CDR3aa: CASAESRENSPLHF

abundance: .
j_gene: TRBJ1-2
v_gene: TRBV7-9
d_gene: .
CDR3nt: TGTGCCAGCAGCTTGTCCGGGACTAGCTCCTATGGCTACACCTTC
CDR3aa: CASSLSGTSSYGYTF

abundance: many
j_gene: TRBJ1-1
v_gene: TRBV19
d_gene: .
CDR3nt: TGTGCCAGTCGCTCCCCGGTACTCTTAGAAGCTTTCTTT
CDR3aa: CASRSPVLLEAFF

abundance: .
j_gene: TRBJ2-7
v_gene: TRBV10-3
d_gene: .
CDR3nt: TGTGCCACCAGCCCGGCTGGGGGGTTCGCATCCTACGAGCAGTACTTC
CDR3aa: CATSPAGGFASYEQYF

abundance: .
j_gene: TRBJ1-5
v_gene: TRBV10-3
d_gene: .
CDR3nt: TGTGCCATCAGTGAAATCGGGGGGCAAGATCAGCCCCAGCATTTT
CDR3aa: CAISEIGGQDQPQHF

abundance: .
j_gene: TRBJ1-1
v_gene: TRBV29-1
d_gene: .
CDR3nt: TGCAGCTTGGTTCCGGGGGCGAACACTGAAGCTTTCTTT
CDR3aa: CSLVPGANTEAFF

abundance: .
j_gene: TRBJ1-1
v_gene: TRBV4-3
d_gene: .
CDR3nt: TGCGCCAGCAGCCAAGGCCGGGTCAGGGCTCGGGCTGAAGCTTTCTTT
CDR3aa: CASSQGRVRARAEAFF

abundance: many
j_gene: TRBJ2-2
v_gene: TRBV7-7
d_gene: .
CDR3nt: TGTGCCAGCAGCCCTCATCTGGCGGGGGCCGAGACCGGGGAGCTGTTTTTT
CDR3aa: CASSPHLAGAETGELFF

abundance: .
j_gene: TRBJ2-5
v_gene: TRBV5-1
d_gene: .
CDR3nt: TGCGCCGGCAGCTTCGCAGAAAGACAAGAGACCCAGTACTTC
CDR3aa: CAGSFAERQETQYF

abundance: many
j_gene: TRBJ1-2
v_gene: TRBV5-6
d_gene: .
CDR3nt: TGTGCCAGCAGCTTGGAGGCAGGATTAACGGGCTACACCTTC
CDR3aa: CASSLEAGLTGYTF

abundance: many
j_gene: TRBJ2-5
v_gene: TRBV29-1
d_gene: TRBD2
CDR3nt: TGCAGCGTACTAGCGACGGGGGAGACCCAGTACTTC
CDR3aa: CSVLATGETQYF

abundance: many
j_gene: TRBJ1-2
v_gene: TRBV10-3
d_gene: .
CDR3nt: TGTGCCAGCAGTTACGGCCAGGGCCACGGCTACACCTTC
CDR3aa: CASSYGQGHGYTF

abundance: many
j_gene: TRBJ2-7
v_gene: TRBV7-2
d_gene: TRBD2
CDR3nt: TGTGCCAGCAGCGTAATAGCGGGACGAGGGTACGAGCAGTACTTC
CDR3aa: CASSVIAGRGYEQYF

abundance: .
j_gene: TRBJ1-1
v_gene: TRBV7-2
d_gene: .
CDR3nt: TGTGCCAGCAGCTCCCCTTGGGCGGGAGGCACTGAAGCTTTCTTT
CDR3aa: CASSSPWAGGTEAFF

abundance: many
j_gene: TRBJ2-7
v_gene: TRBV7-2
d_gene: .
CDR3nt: TGTGCCAGCAGCACGCGGGATTTCTACGAGCAGTACTTC
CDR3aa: CASSTRDFYEQYF

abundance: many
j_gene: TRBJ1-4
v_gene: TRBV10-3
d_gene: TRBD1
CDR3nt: TGTGCCATCAGCGCCGGGACAGCAACTAATGAAAAACTGTTTTTT
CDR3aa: CAISAGTATNEKLFF

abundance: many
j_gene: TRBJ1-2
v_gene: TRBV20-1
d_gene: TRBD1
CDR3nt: TGCAGTGCTAGAGATCGGCGACATAGCAGGGGGCGCGACTATGGCTACACCTTC
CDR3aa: CSARDRRHSRGRDYGYTF

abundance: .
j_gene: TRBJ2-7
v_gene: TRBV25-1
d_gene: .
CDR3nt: TGTGCTAGAGCGTTTAGAGGCGGGATCTCCTACGAGCAGTACTTC
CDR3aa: CARAFRGGISYEQYF

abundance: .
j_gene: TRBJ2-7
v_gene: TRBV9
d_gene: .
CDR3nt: TGTGCCAGCAGCGTAGCTGGGGTGGACTACCCCAGCTCCTACGAGCAGTACTTC
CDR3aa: CASSVAGVDYPSSYEQYF

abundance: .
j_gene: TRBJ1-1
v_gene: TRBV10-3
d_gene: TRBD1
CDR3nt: TGTGCCATCAGTGAGTCGCAAGGACAGGGGAACACTGAAGCTTTCTTT
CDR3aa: CAISESQGQGNTEAFF

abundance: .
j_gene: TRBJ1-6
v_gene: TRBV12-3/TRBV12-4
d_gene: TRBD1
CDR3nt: TGTGCCAGCAGTGTGGAGGCGGGACAGGGCGGATCACCCCTCCACTTT
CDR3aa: CASSVEAGQGGSPLHF

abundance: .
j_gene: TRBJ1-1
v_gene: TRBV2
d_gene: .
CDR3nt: TGTGCCAGCAGAGATGAGGGCAGTGAAGCTTTCTTT
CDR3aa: CASRDEGSEAFF

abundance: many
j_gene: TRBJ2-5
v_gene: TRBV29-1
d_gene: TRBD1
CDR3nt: TGCAGCGTTGTAGGGACAGGGGTTAAAGAGACCCAGTACTTC
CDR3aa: CSVVGTGVKETQYF

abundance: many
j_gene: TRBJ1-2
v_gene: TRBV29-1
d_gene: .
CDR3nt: TGCAGCGTTGAAGGGGGACGGAACTATGGCTACACCTTC
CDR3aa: CSVEGGRNYGYTF

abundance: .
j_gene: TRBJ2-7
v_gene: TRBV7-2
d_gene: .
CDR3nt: TGTGCCAGCAGCCTCCACGGGCGTGATGGGGACGAGCAGTACTTC
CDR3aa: CASSLHGRDGDEQYF

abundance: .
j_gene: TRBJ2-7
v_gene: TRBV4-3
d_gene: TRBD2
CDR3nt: TGCGCCAGCAGCCAAGATAGCGGGATTACCTACGAGCAGTACTTC
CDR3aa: CASSQDSGITYEQYF

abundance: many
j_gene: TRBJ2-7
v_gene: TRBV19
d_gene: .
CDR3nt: TGTGCCAGTAGTAAGCTGAGGAGGTCAATCGGGTACGAGCAGTACTTC
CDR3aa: CASSKLRRSIGYEQYF

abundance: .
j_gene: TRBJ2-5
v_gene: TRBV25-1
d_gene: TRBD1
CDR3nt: TGTGCCAGCAGTGAAACGTCAGGACAGGGTCAAAAGACCCAGTACTTC
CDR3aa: CASSETSGQGQKTQYF

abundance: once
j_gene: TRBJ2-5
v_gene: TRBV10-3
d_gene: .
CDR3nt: TGTGCCATCACCCCAGGGCTAGCTGGGGAGACCCAGTACTTC
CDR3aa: CAITPGLAGETQYF

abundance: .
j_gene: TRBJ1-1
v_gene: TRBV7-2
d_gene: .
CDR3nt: TGTGCCAGCAGCAAGGTCACGAACACTGAAGCTTTCTTT
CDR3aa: CASSKVTNTEAFF

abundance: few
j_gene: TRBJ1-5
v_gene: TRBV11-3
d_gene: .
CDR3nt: TGTGCCAGCAGCTTAGTCCTCCGGACCCATAGCAATCAGCCCCAGCATTTT
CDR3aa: CASSLVLRTHSNQPQHF

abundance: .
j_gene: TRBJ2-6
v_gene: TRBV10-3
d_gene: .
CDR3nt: TGTGCCATCACCCCATCGAGGGCTGGGGCCAACGTCCTGACTTTC
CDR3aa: CAITPSRAGANVLTF

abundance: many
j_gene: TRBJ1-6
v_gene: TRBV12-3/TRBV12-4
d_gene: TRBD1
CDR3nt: TGTGCCAGCACAGAGGGGGCTCTGGATTCACCCCTCCACTTT
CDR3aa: CASTEGALDSPLHF

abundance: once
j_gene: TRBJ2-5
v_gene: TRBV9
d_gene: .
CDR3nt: TGTGCCAGCAGCCCTATGGGGCGTCGAGCTCAAGAGGCCCAGTACTTC
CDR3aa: CASSPMGRRAQEAQYF

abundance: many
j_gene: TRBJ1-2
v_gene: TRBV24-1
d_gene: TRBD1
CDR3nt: TGTGCCACCAGTGATCCGCAGGGGGCTCGTGGCTACACCTTC
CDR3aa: CATSDPQGARGYTF

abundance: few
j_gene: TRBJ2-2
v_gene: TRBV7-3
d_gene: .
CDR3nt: TGTGCCAGCAGCTTAAACAGGGACACCGGGGAGCTGTTTTTT
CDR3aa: CASSLNRDTGELFF

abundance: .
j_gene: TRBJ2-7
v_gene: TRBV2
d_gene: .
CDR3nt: TGTGCCAGCAGCCGGGGCGTGGGTTTTGATGAGCAGTACTTC
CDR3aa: CASSRGVGFDEQYF

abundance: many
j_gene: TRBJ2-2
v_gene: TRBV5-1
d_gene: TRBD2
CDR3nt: TGCGCCAGCAGAAGTCAAGCGGGGACGAACACCGGGGAGCTGTTTTTT
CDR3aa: CASRSQAGTNTGELFF

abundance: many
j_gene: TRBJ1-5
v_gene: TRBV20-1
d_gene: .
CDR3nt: TGCAGTGCTAGAGCTTTCCGAACAGTCCCCAGTAAGGGCAATCAGCCCCAGCATTTT
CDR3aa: CSARAFRTVPSKGNQPQHF

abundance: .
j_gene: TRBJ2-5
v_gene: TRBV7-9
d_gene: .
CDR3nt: .
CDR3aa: CASSIYLCSVPSGQQETQYF